This T cell receptor beta chain was observed in a study of T cell repertoires in cytomegalovirus infection. The wider study: Indicated by public TCR beta signatures were CMV infection and matching HLA type. General study points: Predominance within the ex vivo response was attributable to HLA-C-restricted CMV-specific TCR beta clonotypes. The cumulative frequency of public TCR beta families identified carriers of CMV plus the relevant HLA.

TCRdb processed the reads anew with MiXCR; each CDR3 protein has one entry. This sample carries approximately 120,000 distinct CDR3 sequences, around 28% of them seen once, and the ten largest clones take about 81%. This clonotype was seen a single time. Its antigen is not known. V was clipped by 2 bases and J by 2 bases, with 4 bases between them. CDR3 length equals 12 residues. This specimen consisted of CD8+ T cells from cultured PBMCs, obtained from culture after CMV antigen stimulation. The sequence was obtained from a human donor in good health (CMV status not recorded). Some clones in this sample may be carry-over from other donors' samples. The rearrangement joins TRBV12-3 or TRBV12-4 to TRBJ2-7; D is undetermined. This CDR3 is CASSLQPYEQYF. Here the CDR3 DNA reads TGTGCCAGCAGTTTACAGCCCTACGAGCAGTACTTC.